Sequencing of this T cell receptor (beta chain) was carried out in a study of T cell changes during pregnancy in multiple sclerosis. This table comes from immunoSEQ multiplex PCR, and its TCRdb copy is limited to in-frame clones, with some not included. The data hold about 73,000 clones, with 75% to 90% observed a single time. The junction had 9 bases not matched to a gene; V was cut back by 0 bases and J by 5 bases. CDR3 length: 17 amino acids. Germline V gene sequence: CDR1 SNHLY, CDR2 FYNNEI. The sequence was obtained from a female donor in good health, enrolled as a control in a pregnancy study. The V gene is TRBV2, the J gene TRBJ2-2; 7 bases fit TRBD2. The material sequenced was peripheral blood, taken after pregnancy. The CDR3 DNA follows: TGTGCCAGCAGTGAAGCGGTGGCGGGAGCGGGGACCGGGGAGCTGTTTTTT. This translates into CASSEAVAGAGTGELFF.